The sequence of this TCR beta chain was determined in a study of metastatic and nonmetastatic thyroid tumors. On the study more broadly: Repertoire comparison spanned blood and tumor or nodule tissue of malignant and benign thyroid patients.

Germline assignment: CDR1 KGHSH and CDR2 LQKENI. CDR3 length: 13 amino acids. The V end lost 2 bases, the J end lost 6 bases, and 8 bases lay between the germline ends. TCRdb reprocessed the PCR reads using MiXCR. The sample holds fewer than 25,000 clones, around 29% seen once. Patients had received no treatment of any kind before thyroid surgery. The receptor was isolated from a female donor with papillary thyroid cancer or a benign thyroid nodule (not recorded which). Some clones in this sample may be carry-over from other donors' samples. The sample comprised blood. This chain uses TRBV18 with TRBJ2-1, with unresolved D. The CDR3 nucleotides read TGTGCCAGCTCACCAGGGCAGGTCAATGAGCAGTTCTTC. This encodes CASSPGQVNEQFF.